This TCR beta chain is from a study of cytomegalovirus exposure and HLA in healthy donors. 60 Vbeta and 13 Jbeta primers were used in PCR. The data were produced by immunoSEQ multiplex PCR, yet TCRdb's version contains in-frame clones alone and is incomplete. This listing includes 180,000 or so clones. Germline loops: CDR1 SGHNT, CDR2 YYREEE (reference sequence). V was trimmed by 6 bases and J by 4 bases, leaving 11 bases between them. The CDR3 runs 13 residues. The J gene is TRBJ2-1, the V gene TRBV5-4; D not certain. The clonotype originates from a woman aged 18 to 35 in good health and CMV-seropositive. The sample consisted of PBMCs. The CDR3 DNA reads TGTGCCAGCACCCTGTCCAGTTACAATGAGCAGTTCTTC. It specifies CASTLSSYNEQFF.